The clone carrying this TCR beta chain occurred once. V trimming: 3 bases; J trimming: 4 bases; junction bases outside the gene matches: 11. The CDR3 loop spans 17 amino acids. Germline-derived CDR1 and CDR2 are MDHEN and SYDVKM. Assay: immunoSEQ multiplex PCR; the TCRdb copy retains only in-frame clones and omits some. The sample lists more than 85,000 clones; roughly nine tenths were seen once. These data come from a study of blood T cell repertoires in COVID-19. The rearrangement uses TRBV28 and TRBJ2-1, with 8 bases fitting TRBD2. This clonotype was sampled from a man between 60 and 75 years old with acute or convalescent COVID-19. The specimen was peripheral blood. CDR3 in amino acids: CASSFSAGGRPYNEQFF. Written as DNA, the CDR3 is TGTGCCAGCAGTTTTTCGGCGGGCGGGAGGCCATACAATGAGCAGTTCTTC.